Presented here are 5 T cell receptor beta chains from one specimen sequenced in a study of blood T cell repertoires in COVID-19. TCRdb's table, derived via immunoSEQ multiplex PCR, lists solely in-frame clones and lacks some. Found here are some 270,000 clones, roughly 84% of them singletons; the top ten hold 0.87%. The specimen sequenced was peripheral blood. The receptors derive from a human donor with COVID-19, enrolled during active disease. The donor label of this sample is uncertain.

V and J are TRBV29-1 and TRBJ2-3; 9 nucleotides agree with TRBD2. The trim removed 4 bases at V and 3 bases at J, leaving 5 bases unmatched. The CDR3 length is 14 residues. Germline V gene lookup returns CDR1 SQVTM and CDR2 ANQGSEA. CDR3 amino acids: CSVGMAGGTDTQYF. CDR3 DNA: TGCAGCGTTGGGATGGCGGGAGGGACAGATACGCAGTATTTT.

The chain is built from TRBV6-1 and TRBJ1-5, with a possible D match to TRBD1 (6 bases). Per the germline V gene, CDR1 is MNHNS and CDR2 is SASEGT. V gave up 3 bases and J gave up 4 bases, with 10 bases separating them. The CDR3 covers 14 residues. The CDR3 reads CASSDRGGNQPQHF. As DNA, the CDR3 is TGTGCCAGCAGTGACAGGGGTGGGAATCAGCCCCAGCATTTT.

The chain carries TRBV29-1 and TRBJ1-1, with a weak D call TRBD1 (5 bases). Germline CDR1 reads SQVTM; CDR2 reads ANQGSEA. V was clipped by 6 bases and J by 6 bases, with 17 bases between them. The CDR3 contains 13 residues. The CDR3: CSVQDGRTPEAFF. CDR3 coding DNA: TGCAGCGTACAGGACGGCCGGACCCCTGAAGCTTTCTTT.

The chain employs TRBV30 and TRBJ1-1; possible D gene TRBD1, 6 bases. The CDR3 length is 13 residues. With 0 bases removed from V and 5 bases from J, the gap between germline ends came to 10 bases. The germline V gene encodes CDR1 GTSNPN and CDR2 SVGIG (reference sequence). As DNA, the CDR3 is TGTGCCTGGAGTGTTAACAGGGTAACTGAAGCTTTCTTT. Protein product: CAWSVNRVTEAFF.

This chain connects TRBV27 to TRBJ1-2; D may be TRBD1 (6 bases). The germline V and J ends were trimmed by 3 bases and 7 bases, with 15 bases remaining between them. Germline V gene sequence: CDR1 MNHEY, CDR2 SMNVEV (reference sequence). The CDR3 runs to 14 residues. The CDR3 coding sequence is TGTGCCAGCAGTTTGAGCAGGGGAGAGGGTGGCTACACCTTC. It specifies CASSLSRGEGGYTF.